These T cell receptor beta chains were read from a single sample in a study of response to subunit inactivated influenza vaccine. Each CDR3 protein gets one entry after TCRdb re-called the RT-PCR reads with MiXCR. The sample lists approximately 570,000 distinct CDR3 sequences, under 9% occurring once. Sequences were derived from PBMCs from blood, sampled around 25 months after vaccination. The receptors were sampled from a man aged 45 to 70 who received an inactivated influenza vaccine. The CDR3 runs from the conserved cysteine through the conserved F or W. Each record gives: V gene, J gene, D gene, clone size, CDR3 DNA, CDR3 protein. A D gene is named only where the DNA matches it firmly. Rows give clone size only sometimes, using once, few, many, or a class for an expanded clone.

>TRBV6-1|TRBJ1-1|TRBD1|many
TGTGCCAGCAGTATGAGACAGGGGGCACTCACTGAAGCTTTCTTT
CASSMRQGALTEAFF
>TRBV7-9|TRBJ2-3|.|few
TGTGCCAGCAGCAAGGCTAGTAACGCAGATACGCAGTATTTT
CASSKASNADTQYF
>TRBV5-1|TRBJ2-3|.|many
TGCGCCAGCAGCTTGGATAGGACGGGGATGGGAGATACGCAGTATTTT
CASSLDRTGMGDTQYF
>TRBV25-1|TRBJ2-7|.|many
TGTGCCAGCAGTGAGGCAGGGGGGTGGAAGCAGTACTTC
CASSEAGGWKQYF
>TRBV30|TRBJ1-2|.|.
TGTGCCTGTGGGGCAGTCAAACACCATGGCTACACCTTC
CACGAVKHHGYTF
>TRBV12-3/TRBV12-4|TRBJ2-5|TRBD1|many
TGTGCCAGCAGCTCCAGGGGGCAAGAGACCCAGTACTTC
CASSSRGQETQYF
>TRBV28|TRBJ2-7|TRBD1|few
TGTGCCAGCAGTTCTACCGGGACAGGGGGCGACGAGCAGTACTTC
CASSSTGTGGDEQYF
>TRBV4-3|TRBJ1-3|.|.
TGCGCCAGCAGCCAAGATCGGGGGACAAATGGAAACACCATATATTTT
CASSQDRGTNGNTIYF
>TRBV7-7|TRBJ2-5|TRBD1|.
TGTGCTAGCAGCCCTGACCGGACAGGGGGAGGACGAGAGACCCAGTACTTC
CASSPDRTGGGRETQYF
>TRBV5-1|TRBJ2-1|.|few
TGCGCCAGCAGGGGGGACCTGAACAATGAGCAGTTCTTC
CASRGDLNNEQFF
>TRBV7-2|TRBJ1-2|.|many
TGTGCCAGCAGCTCACCCCCACCGGTGAACTATGGCTACACCTTC
CASSSPPPVNYGYTF
>TRBV4-1|TRBJ1-6|.|.
TGCGCCAGCAGCCAAACAGGGAGGCCCTATAATTCACCCCTCCACTTT
CASSQTGRPYNSPLHF
>TRBV20-1|TRBJ2-1|TRBD2|.
TGCAGTGCTAATCTGGCTAGCGGAAACAATGAGCAGTTCTTC
CSANLASGNNEQFF
>TRBV20-1|TRBJ2-7|.|few
TGCAGTGCTAGACAACAGACCAGACCCTCCTACGAGCAGTACTTC
CSARQQTRPSYEQYF
>TRBV25-1|TRBJ1-6|TRBD1|few
TGTGCCAGCACCCGGACAGGGTACGATTCACCCCTCCACTTT
CASTRTGYDSPLHF
>TRBV13|TRBJ1-1|.|.
TGTGCCAGCAGCCTCGGACCGCTCAACTCTGAAGCTTTCTTT
CASSLGPLNSEAFF
>TRBV5-1|TRBJ2-1|TRBD2|few
TGCGCCAGCAGCGGAGGACTAGCGGAATACAATGAGCAGTTCTTC
CASSGGLAEYNEQFF
>TRBV10-3|TRBJ2-2|.|many
TGTGCCATCAGACCGGGACACGACACCGGGGAGCTGTTTTTT
CAIRPGHDTGELFF
>TRBV6-2/TRBV6-3|TRBJ1-1|TRBD1|few
TGTGCCAGCAGTTACCCAGGGGGCCGTGAAGCTTTCTTT
CASSYPGGREAFF
>TRBV14|TRBJ1-4|.|many
TGTGCCAGCAGCCAAGAGGTGGCTTTTAATGAAAAACTGTTTTTT
CASSQEVAFNEKLFF
>TRBV6-5|TRBJ2-7|TRBD2|few
TGTGCCAGCAGTTTAGGACTAGCGGGAGGTCGCGAGCAGTACTTC
CASSLGLAGGREQYF
>TRBV5-1|TRBJ2-5|TRBD1|.
TGCGCCAGCAGCACTTACAGGGGCCTGGGAGAGACCCAGTACTTC
CASSTYRGLGETQYF
>TRBV21-1|TRBJ2-5|.|.
TGTGCCAGCAGCAAAGCGCTCCAGGGCCAAGAGACCCAGTACTTC
CASSKALQGQETQYF
>TRBV21-1|TRBJ2-3|.|.
TGTGCCAGCAGCAAGCGCTCGGGGGAACAGGGCACAGATACGCAGTATTTT
CASSKRSGEQGTDTQYF
>TRBV28|TRBJ2-3|.|few
TGTGCCAGCAGTTCCCCCGTTAACACAGATACGCAGTATTTT
CASSSPVNTDTQYF
>TRBV24-1|TRBJ2-3|.|few
TGTGCCACCAGCCTCGGGACGTACAGCACAGATACGCAGTATTTT
CATSLGTYSTDTQYF
>TRBV28|TRBJ2-7|.|.
TGTGCCAGCAGTTTAATAGGCAGAACCATCTCCTACGAGCAGTACTTC
CASSLIGRTISYEQYF
>TRBV7-2|TRBJ2-7|TRBD1|many
TGTGCCAGCAGCACTCGACAGGGGCAGTACGAGCAGTACTTC
CASSTRQGQYEQYF
>TRBV29-1|TRBJ2-1|.|few
TGCAGCGTTGAAGATCTAGTGGGCGATGAGCAGTTCTTC
CSVEDLVGDEQFF
>TRBV9|TRBJ2-3|.|few
TGTGCCAGCGGGGGCGGGTCTTACACAGATACGCAGTATTTT
CASGGGSYTDTQYF
>TRBV29-1|TRBJ1-2|.|few
TGCAGCGTTGGCGGGGTCGACTATGGCTACACCTTC
CSVGGVDYGYTF
>TRBV4-3|TRBJ1-4|.|.
TGCGCCAGCAGCGACTTTGATGAAAAACTGTTTTTT
CASSDFDEKLFF
>TRBV6-2/TRBV6-3|TRBJ2-5|TRBD2|few
TGTGCCAGCAGAAAACTCGGGACTAGCGGGAGGACCGAAGAGACCCAGTACTTC
CASRKLGTSGRTEETQYF
>TRBV20-1|TRBJ2-5|TRBD2|few
TGCAGTGCTGTCGGGACTAGCGGGGCGACACAAGAGACCCAGTACTTC
CSAVGTSGATQETQYF
>TRBV7-8|TRBJ1-1|TRBD1|.
TGTGCCAGCAGCTCACTGGACAGGACTGGGACTGAAGCTTTCTTT
CASSSLDRTGTEAFF
>TRBV7-2|TRBJ2-5|.|once
TGTGCCAGCAGCCCGGGACGGGACCAAGAGACCCAGTACTTC
CASSPGRDQETQYF
>TRBV6-1|TRBJ1-1|.|few
TGTGCCAGCAGCGAGACACGGCCGAACACTGAAGCTTTCTTT
CASSETRPNTEAFF
>TRBV5-1|TRBJ2-5|TRBD1|many
TGCGCCAGCAGCTTCGGACAGGGCCAAGAGACCCAGTACTTC
CASSFGQGQETQYF
>TRBV5-1|TRBJ1-1|.|many
TGCGCCAGCAGCTTAGAACAGGGCAGCACTGAAGCTTTCTTT
CASSLEQGSTEAFF
>TRBV20-1|TRBJ2-7|TRBD2|few
TGCAGTGCTAGATTTAGCGGGGGACAATACTACGAGCAGTACTTC
CSARFSGGQYYEQYF
>TRBV5-1|TRBJ2-5|TRBD1|many
TGCGCCAGCAGCAGAACAGGGGGCGAGGAGACCCAGTACTTC
CASSRTGGEETQYF
>TRBV9|TRBJ2-1|TRBD2|many
TGTGCCAGCAGCGTGACTAGCGGGGACTACAATGAGCAGTTCTTC
CASSVTSGDYNEQFF
>TRBV5-5|TRBJ2-1|TRBD1|many
TGTGCCAGCAGCCGACCCGGGACAGGTCACAATGAGCAGTTCTTC
CASSRPGTGHNEQFF
>TRBV10-2|TRBJ2-3|TRBD2|few
TGCGCCAGCACCGCATTGGGACTAGCGGGAGTGGATACGCAGTATTTT
CASTALGLAGVDTQYF
>TRBV4-2|TRBJ2-4|.|few
TGTGCCAGCAGCCAAGAGCCGGCCGCCAAAAACATTCAGTACTTC
CASSQEPAAKNIQYF
>TRBV27|TRBJ2-2|.|.
TGTGCCACCGGCGCATGGGGTCTTTACACCGGGGAGCTGTTTTTT
CATGAWGLYTGELFF
>TRBV12-2|TRBJ1-1|.|.
TGTGCAAGTCGCTTAGCTCAGGGAAACACTGAAGCTTTCTTT
CASRLAQGNTEAFF